The rows below give T cell receptor beta chains drawn from one sample of a study of memory CD4+ T cells and cytomegalovirus serostatus. Assay used: immunoSEQ multiplex PCR; TCRdb lists only in-frame clones, some missing. In the table there are about 50,000 clones, 70% to 85% of which are singletons. The specimen was memory CD4+ T cells from blood. These receptors all stem from an adult in good health and CMV-seronegative. The CDR3 runs from the conserved cysteine through the conserved F or W. The D gene is left open where the match is weak. Expanded clones get a size class; other rows say once, few or many, or leave the size out.

v_gene	abundance	d_gene	j_gene	CDR3aa	CDR3nt
TRBV7-3	-	-	TRBJ2-2	CASSPWTDGELFF	TGTGCCAGCAGCCCCTGGACGGACGGGGAGCTGTTTTTT
TRBV10-1	-	-	TRBJ1-2	CASSELDRALNYGYTF	TGCGCCAGCAGCGAATTAGACAGAGCACTTAACTATGGCTACACCTTC
TRBV10-3	-	-	TRBJ1-1	CAIRGQDTEAFF	TGTGCCATCAGGGGGCAGGACACTGAAGCTTTCTTT
TRBV5-8	-	TRBD2	TRBJ2-1	CASSQEGKLAGSYNEQFF	TGTGCCAGCAGCCAAGAGGGAAAATTAGCGGGGTCATACAATGAGCAGTTCTTC
TRBV19	-	-	TRBJ2-3	CASSIGGGWTDTQYF	TGTGCCAGTAGTATTGGTGGGGGCTGGACAGATACGCAGTATTTT
TRBV5-1	-	-	TRBJ1-2	CASSLGQGVGGYTF	TGCGCCAGCAGCTTGGGCCAGGGAGTGGGTGGCTACACCTTC
TRBV7-8	-	-	TRBJ2-3	CASSSPVATQYF	TGTGCCAGCAGCAGCCCGGTGGCTACGCAGTATTTT
TRBV9	-	-	TRBJ2-3	CASSVGVTLVADTQYF	TGTGCCAGCAGCGTAGGCGTGACCCTGGTAGCAGATACGCAGTATTTT
TRBV28	-	-	TRBJ1-1	CASSFPTRNTEAFF	TGTGCCAGCAGTTTCCCGACGAGGAACACTGAAGCTTTCTTT
TRBV5-1	-	-	TRBJ2-1	CASSLGDSYNEQFF	TGCGCCAGCAGCTTGGGGGATTCCTACAATGAGCAGTTCTTC
TRBV30	-	-	TRBJ2-5	CAWNSGGPETQYF	TGTGCCTGGAACTCGGGGGGCCCAGAGACCCAGTACTTC
TRBV5-1	few	TRBD2	TRBJ2-2	CASSSGLPMNTGELFF	TGCGCCAGCAGCTCGGGACTACCAATGAACACCGGGGAGCTGTTTTTT
TRBV11-3	-	-	TRBJ2-2	CASSRDDELFF	TGTGCCAGCAGCCGGGACGATGAGCTGTTTTTT
TRBV5-1	-	-	TRBJ2-1	CASSLVPQGGYNEQFF	TGCGCCAGCAGCTTGGTACCACAGGGAGGCTACAATGAGCAGTTCTTC
TRBV2	-	-	TRBJ2-7	CASGGVSTYEQYF	TGTGCCAGCGGAGGAGTCTCGACCTACGAGCAGTACTTC
TRBV18	once	-	TRBJ2-7	CASSLTGPHEQYF	TGTGCCAGCTCACTGACAGGTCCGCACGAGCAGTACTTC
TRBV2	-	-	TRBJ1-3	CASDPAGNTIYF	TGTGCCAGCGATCCAGCTGGAAACACCATATATTTT
TRBV7-2	-	-	TRBJ1-5	CASSLDSWINQPQHF	TGTGCCAGCAGCTTAGACTCGTGGATCAATCAGCCCCAGCATTTT
TRBV7-3	-	-	TRBJ2-3	CASSLPNPKGPDTQYF	TGTGCCAGCAGCTTACCTAACCCGAAGGGCCCAGATACGCAGTATTTT
TRBV4-3	-	-	TRBJ2-1	CASSQDLSNEQFF	TGCGCCAGCAGCCAAGATTTGTCCAATGAGCAGTTCTTC
TRBV28	-	-	TRBJ2-7	CASKMYGADYEQYF	TGTGCCAGCAAAATGTACGGGGCGGACTACGAGCAGTACTTC
TRBV4-3	-	-	TRBJ1-3	CASSQALSSGNTIYF	TGCGCCAGCAGCCAGGCTCTATCCTCTGGAAACACCATATATTTT
TRBV7-6	-	TRBD1	TRBJ2-2	CASSLRAGGTGELFF	TGTGCCAGCAGCTTAAGGGCAGGGGGCACCGGGGAGCTGTTTTTT
TRBV6-5	-	TRBD1	TRBJ1-3	CASSYLGQGPGNTIYF	TGTGCCAGCAGTTACCTGGGACAGGGGCCGGGAAACACCATATATTTT
TRBV5-4	-	-	TRBJ2-5	CASSLGPLLETQYF	TGTGCCAGCAGCTTGGGGCCTCTGCTGGAGACCCAGTACTTC
TRBV19	once	-	TRBJ1-3	CASSLSGGGAPSGNTIYF	TGTGCCAGTAGTCTTTCCGGGGGGGGCGCTCCCTCTGGAAACACCATATATTTT
TRBV27	-	TRBD2	TRBJ2-3	CASSLAGAGDTQYF	TGTGCCAGCAGTTTGGCGGGAGCGGGAGATACGCAGTATTTT
TRBV5-1	-	TRBD1	TRBJ2-3	CASSPLDRGNTDTQYF	TGCGCCAGCAGCCCTTTGGACAGGGGAAACACAGATACGCAGTATTTT
TRBV7-9	-	TRBD2	TRBJ2-5	CASSPGLAGGNQETQYF	TGTGCCAGCAGCCCCGGACTAGCGGGGGGGAATCAAGAGACCCAGTACTTC
TRBV11-2	-	-	TRBJ1-1	CASSSAGQKNTEAFF	TGTGCCAGCAGCTCCGCCGGACAGAAAAACACTGAAGCTTTCTTT
TRBV5-1	-	-	TRBJ1-1	CASSLKLTGTEAFF	TGCGCCAGCAGCTTAAAATTGACGGGCACTGAAGCTTTCTTT
TRBV5-1	-	TRBD1	TRBJ1-1	CASSTRIGTDIMNTEAFF	TGCGCCAGCAGCACAAGAATTGGGACAGACATCATGAACACTGAAGCTTTCTTT
TRBV14	-	-	TRBJ1-2	CASSQGGQNYGYTF	TGTGCCAGCAGCCAAGGAGGACAGAACTATGGCTACACCTTC
TRBV7-6	-	-	TRBJ1-1	CASSLFTSSPEAFF	TGTGCCAGCAGCTTATTTACTTCTAGTCCTGAAGCTTTCTTT
TRBV7-8	once	-	TRBJ1-2	CASSASSPTNYGYTF	TGTGCCAGCAGCGCCTCGAGTCCTACAAACTATGGCTACACCTTC
TRBV6-1	-	-	TRBJ1-6	CASSEGLKSGAGSPLHF	TGTGCCAGCAGTGAGGGCCTGAAGTCAGGGGCGGGTTCACCCCTCCACTTT
TRBV6-6	-	TRBD1	TRBJ2-7	CASRPTGTGSYEQYF	TGTGCCAGCAGGCCGACCGGGACAGGGAGTTACGAGCAGTACTTC
TRBV29-1	-	TRBD1	TRBJ1-1	CSVEVGQGFFLMNTEAFF	TGCAGCGTTGAAGTTGGACAGGGATTTTTCCTTATGAACACTGAAGCTTTCTTT
TRBV5-4	few	TRBD2	TRBJ2-5	CASSRRLAGEETQYF	TGTGCCAGCAGCCGGAGACTAGCGGGGGAAGAGACCCAGTACTTC
TRBV29-1	few	-	TRBJ1-2	CSVADSNYGYTF	TGCAGCGTGGCAGATTCTAACTATGGCTACACCTTC
TRBV4-2	-	TRBD2	TRBJ2-5	CASSQGTSLETQYF	TGTGCCAGCAGCCAAGGGACTAGCCTGGAGACCCAGTACTTC
TRBV6-1	-	-	TRBJ1-1	CASSERVSGNTEAFF	TGTGCCAGCAGTGAGAGAGTCAGTGGGAACACTGAAGCTTTCTTT
TRBV2	-	TRBD1	TRBJ1-6	CASSLGQGESPLHF	TGTGCCAGCAGCTTGGGACAGGGCGAGTCACCCCTCCACTTT
TRBV19	once	TRBD1	TRBJ2-6	CASKGGRSGANVLTF	TGTGCCTCAAAAGGGGGCCGTAGTGGGGCCAACGTCCTGACTTTC
TRBV7-2	-	-	TRBJ1-2	CASSEHTGNYGYTF	TGTGCCAGCAGCGAGCATACAGGGAACTATGGCTACACCTTC
TRBV10-1	-	-	TRBJ1-3	CASLQGGESGNTIYF	TGCGCCAGCCTCCAAGGAGGGGAATCAGGAAACACCATATATTTT
TRBV9	-	TRBD1	TRBJ1-3	CAFGQGTSGNTIYF	TGTGCCTTCGGACAGGGAACCTCTGGAAACACCATATATTTT
TRBV10-2	-	TRBD1	TRBJ2-7	CASRTGTGIEQYF	TGCGCCAGCAGGACCGGGACAGGGATCGAGCAGTACTTC
TRBV18	once	TRBD1	TRBJ2-1	CASLIGQANNEQFF	TGTGCCAGCTTAATCGGACAGGCCAACAATGAGCAGTTCTTC
TRBV19	few	TRBD2	TRBJ2-5	CASSKAGGEGETQYF	TGTGCCAGTAGTAAAGCTGGTGGGGAGGGAGAGACCCAGTACTTC
TRBV2	once	TRBD2	TRBJ2-4	CASSDRTSGGALAKNIQYF	TGTGCCAGCAGTGATAGGACTAGCGGGGGGGCCCTAGCCAAAAACATTCAGTACTTC
TRBV19	-	TRBD1	TRBJ1-5	CASSIYSGGDGNQPQHF	TGTGCCAGTAGTATCTACTCAGGGGGGGACGGCAATCAGCCCCAGCATTTT
TRBV11-3	-	-	TRBJ2-1	CASSLGLNNEQFF	TGTGCCAGCAGCTTAGGGCTAAACAATGAGCAGTTCTTC
TRBV10-3	-	TRBD2	TRBJ2-2	CAISEGGGAGELFF	TGTGCCATCAGTGAAGGCGGGGGGGCCGGGGAGCTGTTTTTT
TRBV11-2	-	-	TRBJ2-3	CASSALLGGQAGSTDTQYF	TGTGCCAGCAGCGCCCTCTTGGGGGGCCAAGCGGGGTCCACAGATACGCAGTATTTT
TRBV11-2	-	-	TRBJ2-6	CASSLGGLSLSGANVLTF	TGTGCCAGCAGCTTAGGAGGACTGTCCCTCTCTGGGGCCAACGTCCTGACTTTC
TRBV11-3	few	-	TRBJ2-3	CASSFGYTQYF	TGTGCCAGCAGCTTTGGATATACGCAGTATTTT
TRBV18	-	TRBD1	TRBJ2-2	CASSPAGQGPGELFF	TGTGCCAGCTCACCGGCCGGACAGGGGCCCGGGGAGCTGTTTTTT
TRBV6-5	-	-	TRBJ2-3	CASSYGRGYGDTQYF	TGTGCCAGCAGTTACGGTAGGGGATATGGAGATACGCAGTATTTT
TRBV7-2	-	-	TRBJ2-3	CASSLEWTRGDTQYF	TGTGCCAGCAGCTTAGAGTGGACTCGAGGAGATACGCAGTATTTT